This T cell receptor (beta chain) stems from a study of identical twins. Every one of the donors was a healthy Caucasian. Regarding the study as a whole: Beta out-of-frame sequences showed weaker excess twin sharing. Insertions ran lower in abundant cord blood beta clonotypes, though not in memory repertoires.

TCRdb independently ran MiXCR on the 5' RACE reads; one entry per CDR3 protein. The sample comprises 300,000 to 350,000 distinct CDR3 sequences, 10% to 15% of which are singletons, and 7.2% rests with the top ten. The CDR3 has 21 amino acids. From germline, CDR1 is SGHAT and CDR2 FQNNGV. Trimming took 5 bases from V and 2 from J; bases not matched to a gene: 26. On this clonotype: The antigen remains unidentified.

The sample also formed part of further work on yellow fever vaccine responses in identical twins. That work contributes: Reports say the vaccine T cell response in twins looked partly convergent and partly personalized.

The receptor was isolated from a woman aged 18-29 years in good health. Input material: CD8+ T cells sorted from blood. The chain couples TRBV11-2 to TRBJ2-7; 8 nucleotides align to TRBD1. The CDR3 DNA reads TGTGCCAGCAGCCTGGGGCTCTCTCGGACAGGGACCAAGGGGGGCCCCTACGAGCAGTACTTC. Translation: CASSLGLSRTGTKGGPYEQYF.